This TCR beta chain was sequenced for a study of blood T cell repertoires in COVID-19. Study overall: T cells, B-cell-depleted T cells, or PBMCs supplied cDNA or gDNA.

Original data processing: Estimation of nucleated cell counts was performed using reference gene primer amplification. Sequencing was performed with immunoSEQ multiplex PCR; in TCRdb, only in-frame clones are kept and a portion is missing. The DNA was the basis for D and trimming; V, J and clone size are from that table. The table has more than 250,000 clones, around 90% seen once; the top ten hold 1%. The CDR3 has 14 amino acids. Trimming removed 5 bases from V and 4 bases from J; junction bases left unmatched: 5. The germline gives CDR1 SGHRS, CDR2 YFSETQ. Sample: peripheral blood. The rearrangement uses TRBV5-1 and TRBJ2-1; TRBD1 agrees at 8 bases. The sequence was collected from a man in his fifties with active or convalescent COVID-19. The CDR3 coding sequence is TGCGCCAGCAGGGTACAGGGGGGATACAATGAGCAGTTCTTC. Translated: CASRVQGGYNEQFF.